This TCR beta chain was identified during a study of cytomegalovirus exposure and HLA in healthy donors. This CDR3 contains 14 residues. The V gene's germline CDR1 is SGHAT and CDR2 FQNNGV. Trimming cost V 0 bases and J 9 bases, with 12 bases left between them. The PCR contained 60 Vbeta and 13 Jbeta primers. Libraries were prepared by immunoSEQ multiplex PCR; TCRdb keeps only in-frame clonotypes and omits some of them. The sample has approximately 160,000 clones, roughly 77% seen once; the top ten hold 1%. Study findings and constraints: The study listed about 150 cytomegalovirus-associated TCR beta chains. Previously analyzed data showed that most TCR beta V segments were productive at a frequency of about 90% or about 30%. Later, an analysis found that common viral pathogens appeared to be linked with several of the most significant clusters. In a later analysis, a missense DCLRE1C variant was linked to TCR beta V- and J-gene trimming.

On this clone itself: The antigen remains unidentified.

J is TRBJ2-1 and V is TRBV11-2; perhaps TRBD2 as D (6 bases). Material for sequencing was PBMCs. This clonotype was sampled from a woman between 45 and 65 years old in good health and CMV-seropositive. The CDR3 region has the DNA TGTGCCAGCAGCTTAGAAGGCGGGATCACTGAGCAGTTCTTC. This encodes CASSLEGGITEQFF.